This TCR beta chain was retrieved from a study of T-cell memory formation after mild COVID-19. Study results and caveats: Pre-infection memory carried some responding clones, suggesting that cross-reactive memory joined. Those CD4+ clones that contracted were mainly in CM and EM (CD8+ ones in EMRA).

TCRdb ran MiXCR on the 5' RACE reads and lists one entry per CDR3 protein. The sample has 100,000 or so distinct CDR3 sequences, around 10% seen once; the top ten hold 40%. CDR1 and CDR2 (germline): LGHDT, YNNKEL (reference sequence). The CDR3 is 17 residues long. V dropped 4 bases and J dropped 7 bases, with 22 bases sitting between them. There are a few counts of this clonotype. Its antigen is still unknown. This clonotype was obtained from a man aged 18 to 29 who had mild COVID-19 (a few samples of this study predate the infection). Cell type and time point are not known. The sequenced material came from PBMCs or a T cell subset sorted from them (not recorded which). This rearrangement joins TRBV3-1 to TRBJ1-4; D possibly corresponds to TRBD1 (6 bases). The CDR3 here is CASSPAGTMVVGEKLFF. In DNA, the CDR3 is TGTGCCAGCAGCCCAGCCGGGACAATGGTTGTCGGTGAAAAACTGTTTTTT.